This T cell receptor beta chain stems from a study of blood T cell repertoires in COVID-19. Looked up from germline, CDR1 is MDHEN and CDR2 is SYDVKM. This CDR3 contains 17 residues. J lost 4 bases, V lost 6 bases, and 13 bases had no gene match. Sequenced by immunoSEQ multiplex PCR; TCRdb stores in-frame clones only, minus some. This repertoire shows about 150,000 clones, 80% found once; its top ten account for over 0.5%. The chain joins TRBV28 to TRBJ1-5; 9 bases agree with TRBD1. The material sequenced was peripheral blood. This clonotype was sampled from a man aged 55 to 70 with acute or convalescent COVID-19. CDR3 coding DNA: TGTGCCAGCAGCCCCCCCAGCTCTGGGACAGGGAATCAGCCCCAGCATTTT. It yields the protein CASSPPSSGTGNQPQHF.